Below are 5 T cell receptor beta chains sequenced from a single sample in a study of T-cell memory formation after mild COVID-19 (dated by TCRdb to the early 2020s). Receptors were amplified or captured by 5' RACE. TCRdb lists the instrument as Illumina NovaSeq 6000. The public reads were quality trimmed at Q25 with fastp and then assembled into clones with MiXCR by TCRdb, keeping productive beta chains. Rows are unified per CDR3 protein, each entry keeping the most common DNA and genes. In this sample the table shows 450,000 or so distinct CDR3 sequences, roughly 25% of which occur a single time. The leading ten clones occupy about an eighth of the sample. Sequencing used PBMCs or a T cell subset sorted from them (not recorded which). The receptors come from an adult woman who had mild COVID-19 (a few samples of this study predate the infection). The sample titles of this study are shuffled in the database, so cell type and time point are left out; the donor was told from shared clones.

The chain links TRBV3-1 to TRBJ1-1; D uncertain. Germline CDR1 and CDR2: LGHDT and YNNKEL (reference sequence). Trimming cost V 4 bases and J 3 bases, with 12 bases left between them. There are 14 residues in the CDR3. As DNA, the CDR3 is TGTGCCAGCAGCCTCGGACTCTTAGACACTGAAGCTTTCTTT. Translated, it gives CASSLGLLDTEAFF. Full variable domain (remainder filled in from reference TRBV3-1 and TRBJ1-1): DTAVSQTPKYLVTQMGNDKSIKCEQNLGHDTMYWYKQDSKKFLKIMFSYNNKELIINETVPNRFSPKSPDKAHLNLHINSLELGDSAVYFCASSLGLLDTEAFFGQGTRLTVV.

This chain links TRBV24-1 with TRBJ2-6; perhaps D is TRBD1 or TRBD2 (5 bases each). V lost 3 bases, J lost 4 bases, and 12 bases lay in between. The germline CDR1 and CDR2 sequences are KGHDR and SFDVKD. The CDR3 has 16 amino acids. The CDR3 is CATSDPLAGGANVLTF. The CDR3 DNA follows: TGTGCCACCAGTGATCCCCTAGCAGGGGGGGCCAACGTCCTGACTTTC.

This clonotype came up a few times. The V gene is TRBV4-2, the J gene TRBJ2-1; 10 nucleotides align to TRBD2. The germline gives CDR1 LGHNA, CDR2 YNFKEQ. J lost 5 bases, V lost 1 base, and 8 bases had no gene match. CDR3 size: 17 residues. The CDR3 region has the DNA TGTGCCAGCAGCCAAGCCCACGGGACTAGCGAGGACAATGAGCAGTTCTTC. Translation gives CASSQAHGTSEDNEQFF.

The chain carries TRBV9 and TRBJ2-3, with D possibly TRBD2 on 6 matching bases. With 0 bases removed from V and 8 bases from J, the gap between germline ends came to 10 bases. The CDR3 length is 13 residues. Germline V gives CDR1 SGDLS, CDR2 YYNGEE. CDR3 residues: CASSVAQGGTQYF. CDR3 in DNA: TGTGCCAGCAGCGTAGCTCAGGGAGGTACGCAGTATTTT.

J is TRBJ2-7 and V is TRBV6-6, with D maybe TRBD2 (7 bases). Trimming shortened V by 6 bases and J by 5 bases, and 11 bases separated the two germline ends. CDR1 and CDR2 (germline): MNHNY, SVGAGI (reference sequence). CDR3 length equals 12 residues. In nucleotides, the CDR3 is TGTGCCAGCAGCCGGGGGGCCCACGAGCAGTACTTC. Protein product: CASSRGAHEQYF.